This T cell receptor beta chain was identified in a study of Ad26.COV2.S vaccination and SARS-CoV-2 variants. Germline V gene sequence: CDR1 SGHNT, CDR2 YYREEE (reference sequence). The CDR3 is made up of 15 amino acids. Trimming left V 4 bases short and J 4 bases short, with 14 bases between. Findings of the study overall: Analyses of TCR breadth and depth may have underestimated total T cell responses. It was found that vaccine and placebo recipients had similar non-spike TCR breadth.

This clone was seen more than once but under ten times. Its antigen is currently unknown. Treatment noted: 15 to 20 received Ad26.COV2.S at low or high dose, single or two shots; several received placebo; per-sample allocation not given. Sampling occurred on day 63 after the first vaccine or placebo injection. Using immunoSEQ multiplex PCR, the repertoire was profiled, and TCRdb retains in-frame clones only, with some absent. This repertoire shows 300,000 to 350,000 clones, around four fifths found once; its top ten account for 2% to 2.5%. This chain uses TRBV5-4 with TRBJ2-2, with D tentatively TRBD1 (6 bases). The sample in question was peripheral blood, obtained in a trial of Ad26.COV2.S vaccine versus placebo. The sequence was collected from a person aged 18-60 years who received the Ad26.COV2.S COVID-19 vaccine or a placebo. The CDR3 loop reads CASSTKQGPTGELFF. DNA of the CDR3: TGTGCCAGCAGCACGAAACAGGGCCCCACCGGGGAGCTGTTTTTT. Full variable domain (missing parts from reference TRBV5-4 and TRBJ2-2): ETGVTQSPTHLIKTRGQQVTLRCSSQSGHNTVSWYQQALGQGPQFIFQYYREEENGRGNFPPRFSGLQFPNYSSELNVNALELDDSALYLCASSTKQGPTGELFFGEGSRLTVL.